Sequencing of this TCR beta chain was carried out in a study of T cell responses to AZD1222 COVID-19 vaccine (dated by TCRdb to 2020 to 2023). Broadly, across the study: TCR sequencing was performed for about 250 trial participants, of whom about 200 were given two doses of AZD1222 and approximately 25 were given two doses of MenACWY control vaccine. Enrollment into the trials was organized by age into subgroups of 18-55, 56-69 and 70-plus years, and those subgroups contained approximately 160, 26 and 62 TCR-sequenced participants, respectively.

In the case of this clone: This receptor's antigen is unknown. Base quality data are lacking; no much larger clone is found one base away.

The CDR3 regions of human TCRbeta chains were subjected to immunosequencing. The source study handled its data this way. TCRs in the repertoires were matched against a reference library of SARS-CoV-2-specific TCRs that had been generated with the MIRA antigen-specificity platform. Breadth meant the fraction of unique TCRs that were SARS-CoV-2-associated, whereas depth meant the fraction of total T cells that were SARS-CoV-2-associated. Using the MIRA data, each spike-specific TCR was mapped to the spike region that the TCR reacts to and placed in a CD4 or CD8 class. Log10-transformed breadth and depth values were compared by one-way ANOVA with Sidak's multiple comparisons tests. What TCRdb holds here is the immuneACCESS table cut down to in-frame rearrangements. Part of the clones is not present; checked against another copy, under half of the missing clones reflect an unresolved V gene, and the others are unexplained. V, J and clone size reflect that table, while D and trimming were determined from the DNA. The table for this sample lists 150,000 or so clones; about 92% of them were counted only once. Around 1% of the sample belongs to the ten largest clones.

Read against the paper, the sample's time point label means: baseline before first vaccination. The intended sense of this specimen's treatment or condition label: meningococcal conjugate vaccine given as trial control. Samples from vaccinated people were obtained from the UK trials COV001 and COV002, which included a single-blind randomized controlled phase 2/3 trial of AZD1222 (ChAdOx1 nCoV-19) in healthy adults. For TCRbeta chain sequencing, PBMC samples from trial participants were taken at day 0 and at day 28 after the second dose. General study outcomes and caveats: The whole spike protein was spanned by vaccine-associated CD4 TCRs, and dominant responses were seen in regions 160-218 and 743-854. The 56-69-year group was small, and its depth increase did not reach significance, likely because of low power. Nearly half of unique spike-specific TCRs reportedly recognized epitopes outside regions mutated in the B.1.351 and B.1.1.7 variants. Spike-specific TCR breadth and depth rose significantly after two AZD1222 doses compared with day 0 and with MenACWY recipients. Most participants were white British and females outnumbered males, and the authors suggested that clonal diversity may have been underestimated. No day 14 peak-response samples were available, so repertoires were characterized only after the peak T cell response. Conclusions about previously exposed vaccinees are limited because only a handful of AZD1222 recipients were SARS-CoV-2 seropositive at baseline.

The TCR originated in an adult in good health. The sample in question was peripheral blood, obtained on day 0 of MenACWY control vaccination.

The bases read TGCGCCAGCAGAAGACCGGGACAGGGGGCTCCTCAGCCCCAGCATTTT. This codes for CASRRPGQGAPQPQHF. Recombination connected TRBV10-1 to TRBJ1-5, and 12 junctional nucleotides match TRBD1. From a lookup of the germline V gene (reference sequence), CDR1 and CDR2 are WNHNN and SYGVQD. From V the trimming removes 6 bases and from J it removes 6 bases, while the gene matches leave 9 bases of the junction unaccounted for. Inclusive of the bounding cysteine and phenylalanine, the CDR3 is 16 residues long. CDR3 DNA is the only sequence kept; it has 48 bases, read in frame from the first base.